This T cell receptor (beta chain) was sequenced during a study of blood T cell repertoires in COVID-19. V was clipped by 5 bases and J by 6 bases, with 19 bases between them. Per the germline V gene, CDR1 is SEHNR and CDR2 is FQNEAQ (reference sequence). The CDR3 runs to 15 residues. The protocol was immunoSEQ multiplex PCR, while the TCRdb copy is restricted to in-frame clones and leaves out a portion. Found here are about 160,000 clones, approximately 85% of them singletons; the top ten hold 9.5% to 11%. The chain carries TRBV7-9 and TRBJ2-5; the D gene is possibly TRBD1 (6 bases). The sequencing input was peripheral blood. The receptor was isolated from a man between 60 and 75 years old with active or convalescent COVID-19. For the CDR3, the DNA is TGTGCCAGCAGCACGAAGGGGGTGGATTGGCAGACCCAGTACTTC. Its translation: CASSTKGVDWQTQYF.